This T cell receptor (beta chain) was recorded in a study of identical twins. Germline CDR1 and CDR2: MNHEY and SVGEGT. This CDR3 is 12 amino acids long. V shed 5 bases, J shed 14 bases, and the junction held 8 bases outside the gene matches. One entry per CDR3 protein, called by TCRdb with MiXCR from the 5' RACE reads. The table lists 450,000 to 500,000 distinct CDR3 sequences, roughly 13% of them singletons. These data were likewise used in another study, on yellow fever vaccine responses in identical twins.

Sequenced input: CD4+ T cells sorted from blood. The clonotype was recovered from a woman aged 18-29 years in good health. The V call is TRBV6-2 or TRBV6-3, the J call TRBJ2-3; 9 bases line up with TRBD2. The CDR3 DNA reads TGTGCCAGCAGTACCCCTAGCGGGGCCCTGTATTTT. This encodes CASSTPSGALYF.